What follows describes a single T cell receptor (beta chain). Germline V CDR1 and CDR2: SGHDT, YYEEEE. The CDR3 is made up of 13 amino acids. Trimming removed 6 bases from V and 3 bases from J, with 12 bases in between. This sample is part of a study of CD8 T cells in Susac syndrome. cDNA came from roughly 0.5 to 1 ug RNA primed by random hexamers. TCR beta CDR3 was amplified by immunoSEQ multiplex PCR. This amplification extended across 54 Vbeta and 13 Jbeta segments. TCRdb used MiXCR to reprocess the immunoSEQ multiplex PCR reads, holding one entry per CDR3 protein. The data show around 200,000 distinct CDR3 sequences, roughly 94% seen once.

The origin of this receptor is a human donor in good health. The source material was CD4+ T cells from PBMCs. The chain combines TRBV5-6 with TRBJ1-2; D gene unclear. The CDR3 loop reads CASTSGIYYGYTF. In DNA, the CDR3 is TGTGCCAGCACCTCTGGGATTTACTATGGCTACACCTTC.